This TCR beta chain was observed in a study of early T cells in non-severe SARS-CoV-2 infection. Findings of the study overall: VDJdb matches were skewed toward anti-spike CD8 T cell responses.

This clonotype was found a few times. Its matching antigen is unknown. The CDR3 has 14 residues. Germline CDR1 and CDR2: KGHSH and LQKENI. V dropped 10 bases and J dropped 5 bases, with 20 bases sitting between them. Unique molecular identifiers were attached to individual cDNA molecules. TCRdb re-derived calls from the 5' RACE reads in MiXCR, one entry per CDR3 protein. The data hold more than 70,000 distinct CDR3 sequences, with around an eighth observed a single time. Sequencing was performed on whole blood. This receptor was obtained from an adult who was a healthcare worker with PCR-confirmed SARS-CoV-2 infection or an uninfected control (not recorded which). This chain uses TRBV18 with TRBJ1-1; D perhaps matches TRBD1 (5 bases). The CDR3 sequence: CANTAGGARTEAFF. As DNA, the CDR3 is TGTGCCAACACCGCTGGAGGGGCGCGTACTGAAGCTTTCTTT.